This record covers a single T cell receptor beta chain. The target of this receptor is not known. One base away lies a much larger clone, so this may be a sequencing read error. This entry comes from a study of tumor-infiltrating lymphocytes in primary liver carcinoma (dated by TCRdb to the late 2010s). About the full investigation: The five patients, three men and two women aged 30 to 69 years, had hepatocellular carcinoma (four) or combined HCC and intrahepatic cholangiocarcinoma (one). The tumors of the five patients were staged as T1-T3 N0M0, with maximum diameters ranging from about 4 to 10 cm. Each sample produced about 3.5 to 7.13 million productive TCRbeta reads, and read depth showed no significant difference between tissue types. The study combined TCRbeta repertoire sequencing, expression microarrays and whole-exome sequencing across five regions of each liver tumor, with adjacent normal tissue and blood. A total of approximately 35 specimens from 5 patients, comprising some 25 tumor regions, 5 adjacent noncancerous liver tissues and 5 peripheral blood samples, were covered by TCRbeta repertoire sequencing. Agilent mRNA microarray profiling was performed on the 20 to 25 tumor region samples to relate TCRbeta repertoire diversity to the local molecular phenotype. Technical replicate repertoires showed high reproducibility, with mean shared-clone rates roughly 0.89 and correlation coefficients above 0.98.

Reading from cysteine to phenylalanine, the CDR3 counts 14 amino acids. The entry retains the CDR3 DNA only, 42 bases that are in frame from base 1. The germline V gene encodes CDR1 SGHRS and CDR2 YFSETQ. Without any cell sorting, total RNA and DNA were extracted together from roughly 21-30 mg of bulk tissue using the AllPrep DNA/RNA mini kit. Between late 2015 and early 2016, about 5 patients in China with histopathologically diagnosed primary liver carcinoma had their tumors surgically resected. At the time of sampling, the patients had chronic HBV infection and had not received any treatment. Five spatially separated regions were sampled per tumor: superior, inferior, left-lateral and right-lateral poles, plus the tumor centre. More than 75% viable tumor cells were found by histology in every tumor sample. Fresh tumor and adjacent tissue pieces were bisected, with one half stored in RNAlater at -80 degrees C and the other half sent for histology.

TCRbeta-specific cDNA was reverse-transcribed from about 0.45 ug total RNA using a constant-region primer and ProtoScript II reverse transcriptase. TCRbeta libraries were built with three nested multiplex PCR rounds, a slightly modified ARM-PCR procedure. Each of the first two PCR rounds ran for roughly 9 cycles using multiplex TRBV1-TRBV30 forward primers together with a Cbeta reverse primer. A final 25-cycle PCR with Deep VentR polymerase added sample barcodes and Illumina adapters. Before sequencing, amplicons between 200 and 500 bp were purified from gel using a QIAquick gel extraction kit. An Illumina HiSeq 2500 was used to sequence the TCRbeta amplicons with 250-bp paired-end reads. The paper's processing steps were these. Reads were quality-trimmed with Trimmomatic v0.33, and paired reads were merged with FLASH v1.2.11 to recover full CDR3 sequences. V, D and J germline segments were assigned to the rearranged TCRbeta sequences by MiGEC v1.2.1b. VDJtools v1.0.0 computed clonotype statistics and Shannon-Wiener diversity indices. Except for diversity analysis, only the 250 most abundant clonotypes of each sample were used in subsequent analyses to reduce sampling bias. Clones were called with MiXCR by TCRdb after fastp trimmed the public reads at Q25, and only in-frame beta chains were retained. Each CDR3 protein gets just one entry, which takes the most common genes and DNA from the rows behind it. What appears here as the V and J calls and clone size reflects TCRdb's work, not the paper's. A total of 100,000 to 150,000 distinct CDR3 sequences appear in this sample, 60% to 75% of them only once. About 8% of the sample is held by the ten biggest clonotypes.

General study outcomes and caveats: With just a few patients in the study, the authors point out that the findings should be validated in a larger study. Compared with blood, tumors had a significantly larger share of the repertoire taken up by the top 250 clones (p = 0.039). Since the samples were bulk and unsorted, there was no way to compare CD4+ and CD8+ T cell repertoires. Because sequencing covered only the TCR beta chain and unpaired alpha chains were not captured, true repertoire diversity is likely underestimated. Repertoire overlap was higher between tumor regions (mean approximately 36%) than tumor-adjacent (approximately 17%) or tumor-blood (about 14%) pairs, consistent with antigen-driven expansion. Only about 7-25% of top clones were present in all five regions of a tumor, suggesting spatial heterogeneity of tumor-infiltrating T cells.

The sample taken for sequencing was liver tumor tissue from sampling region 3. The cell subset or site label corresponds to: tumor region T3, left-lateral pole. The rearrangement combines TRBV5-1 with TRBJ2-7; 9 bases in between match TRBD2. The TCR sequence derives from a woman aged 60-70 years with primary liver carcinoma and hepatitis B virus infection. CDR3 region: CPSSLSSGNYEQYF. The DNA is as follows: TGCCCCAGCAGCTTGTCTAGCGGGAACTACGAGCAGTACTTC.